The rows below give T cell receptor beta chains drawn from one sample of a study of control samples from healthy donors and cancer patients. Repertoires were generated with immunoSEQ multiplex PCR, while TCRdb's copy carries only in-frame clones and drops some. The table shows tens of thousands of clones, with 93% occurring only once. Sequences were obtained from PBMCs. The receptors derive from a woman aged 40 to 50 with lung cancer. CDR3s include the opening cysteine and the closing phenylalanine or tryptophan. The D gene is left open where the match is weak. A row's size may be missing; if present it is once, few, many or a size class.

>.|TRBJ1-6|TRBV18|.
CASSPGQNSPLHF
TGTGCCAGCTCACCAGGACAGAATTCACCCCTCCACTTT
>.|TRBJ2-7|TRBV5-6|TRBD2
CASSIDSGGYEQYF
TGTGCCAGCAGCATCGATAGCGGGGGGTACGAGCAGTACTTC
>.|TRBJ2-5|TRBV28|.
CASSSSTGLGTQYF
TGTGCCAGCAGTTCTAGTACAGGCCTGGGGACCCAGTACTTC
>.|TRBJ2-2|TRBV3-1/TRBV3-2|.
CASSQGRTARGELFF
TGTGCCAGCAGCCAAGGTAGGACAGCACGGGGCGAGCTGTTTTTT
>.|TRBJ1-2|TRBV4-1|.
CASSQDPKLFYGYTF
TGCGCCAGCAGCCAAGATCCGAAATTGTTCTATGGCTACACCTTC
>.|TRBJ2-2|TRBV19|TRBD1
CASFSDRGRPGELFF
TGTGCCAGCTTCTCGGACAGGGGGCGTCCCGGGGAGCTGTTTTTT
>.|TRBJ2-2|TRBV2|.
CASKTGTPSTGELFF
TGTGCCAGCAAGACAGGAACACCGAGTACCGGGGAGCTGTTTTTT
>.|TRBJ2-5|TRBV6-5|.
CASGGLETQYF
TGTGCCAGCGGGGGCCTGGAGACCCAGTACTTC
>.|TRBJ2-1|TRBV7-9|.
CASSLGNEQFF
TGTGCCAGCAGCCTGGGGAATGAGCAGTTCTTC
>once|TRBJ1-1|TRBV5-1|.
CASKSGGNTEAFF
TGCGCCAGCAAAAGCGGGGGGAACACTGAAGCTTTCTTT
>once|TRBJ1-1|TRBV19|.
CASSIGAGELKSPEAFF
TGTGCCAGTAGTATCGGGGCAGGGGAGCTCAAATCCCCTGAAGCTTTCTTT
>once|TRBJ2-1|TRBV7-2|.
CASSLVSLYYNEQFF
TGTGCCAGCAGCTTAGTGAGCCTTTACTACAATGAGCAGTTCTTC
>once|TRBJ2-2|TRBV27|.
CASRGGRDNGELFF
TGTGCCAGCAGGGGGGGCCGGGACAACGGGGAGCTGTTTTTT
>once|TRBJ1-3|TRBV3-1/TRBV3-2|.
CASSRSSGLPTGNTIYF
TGTGCCAGCAGCCGATCCTCGGGTCTCCCCACTGGAAACACCATATATTTT
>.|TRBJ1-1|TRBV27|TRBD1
CASSLGTGPRDTEAFF
TGTGCCAGCAGTTTAGGGACAGGCCCTCGGGACACTGAAGCTTTCTTT
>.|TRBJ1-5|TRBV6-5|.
CASSYYSNQPQHF
TGTGCCAGCAGTTACTACAGCAATCAGCCCCAGCATTTT
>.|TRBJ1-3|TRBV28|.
CASSLNAVSGNTIYF
TGTGCCAGCAGTTTAAATGCCGTCTCTGGAAACACCATATATTTT
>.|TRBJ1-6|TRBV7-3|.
CASSPVPNSPLHF
TGTGCCAGCAGCCCGGTCCCAAATTCACCCCTCCACTTT